Below, 32 T cell receptor beta chains from the same sample are listed, as sequenced in a study of blood T cell repertoires in COVID-19. This table comes from immunoSEQ multiplex PCR, and its TCRdb copy is limited to in-frame clones, with some not included. Among about 270,000 clones listed, around 89% were seen once. The sequencing input was peripheral blood. Receptors originate from a man aged 55 to 69 who had recovered from COVID-19.

J is TRBJ1-2 and V is TRBV2; D perhaps matches TRBD1 (5 bases). The CDR3 extends over 15 amino acids. V lost 7 bases, J lost 1 base, and 16 bases lay in between. CDR1 and CDR2 (germline): SNHLY, FYNNEI. The CDR3 DNA sequence: TGTGCCAGCAACGCTGAGACAGTCCTTAACTATGGCTACACCTTC. Protein: CASNAETVLNYGYTF.

V usage is TRBV5-1 and J usage is TRBJ2-3, with 12 bases lining up with TRBD2. CDR3 length equals 17 residues. Germline V gene sequence: CDR1 SGHRS, CDR2 YFSETQ. V lost 0 bases, J lost 5 bases, and 7 bases stayed unmatched. CDR3 protein: CASSLVPSGGAKDTQYF. CDR3 sequence (DNA): TGCGCCAGCAGCTTGGTCCCTAGCGGGGGGGCCAAAGATACGCAGTATTTT.

A note on this clone: Other DNA sequences in the sample encode the same CDR3. The chain links TRBV7-7 to TRBJ2-1, with 9 bases that match TRBD1. With V trimmed by 4 bases and J by 8 bases, 9 bases remained unmatched. The CDR3 loop spans 15 amino acids. Germline V gene sequence: CDR1 SSHAT, CDR2 FNYEAQ (reference sequence). The CDR3 region is CASSSGTGRSDEQFF. Here the CDR3 DNA reads TGTGCCAGCAGCTCGGGGACAGGGAGAAGCGATGAGCAGTTCTTC. The full variable domain, rest sourced from reference TRBV7-7 and TRBJ2-1, is GAGVSQSPRYKVTKRGQDVTLRCDPISSHATLYWYQQALGQGPEFLTYFNYEAQPDKSGLPSDRFSAERPEGSISTLTIQRTEQRDSAMYRCASSSGTGRSDEQFFGPGTRLTVL.

V gene TRBV4-1 combines with J gene TRBJ2-3; TRBD2 might be the D (6 bases). The V end lost 10 bases, the J end lost 2 bases, and 16 bases lay between the germline ends. The CDR3 has 14 residues. CDR1 and CDR2 (germline): MGHRA, YSYEKL. The CDR3, as DNA: TGCGCCACCAATGGGGGGTACCCCACAGATACGCAGTATTTT. As protein: CATNGGYPTDTQYF.

The V gene is TRBV5-8, the J gene TRBJ1-4; no reliable D call. The CDR3 consists of 16 residues. V lost 2 bases to trimming and J lost 0 bases, with 11 bases between them. Germline loops: CDR1 SGHTS, CDR2 YDEGEE. The CDR3 loop is CASSFGRITTNEKLFF. The CDR3 DNA reads as TGTGCCAGCAGCTTTGGCAGGATTACAACTAATGAAAAACTGTTTTTT.

Comments on this clone: The junction and the germline gene differ at one end; a read error may be behind it. The rearrangement joins TRBV7-7 to TRBJ2-5; 8 bases match TRBD2. Germline V gene data show CDR1 as SSHAT and CDR2 as FNYEAQ (reference sequence). CDR3 size: 15 residues. The CDR3: CASSLRWTSIETQYF. The DNA of the CDR3 is TGTGCTAGCAGCTTAAGATGGACTAGCATTGAGACCCAGTACTTC.

The V and J genes are TRBV5-1 and TRBJ1-1; D uncertain. V was shortened by 6 bases and J by 4 bases, with 19 bases between the two germline ends. Germline CDR1 SGHRS, CDR2 YFSETQ. The length of the CDR3 is 15 residues. CDR3: CASIGGDGKITEAFF. CDR3 bases: TGCGCCAGCATCGGAGGTGACGGGAAAATCACTGAAGCTTTCTTT.

The V gene is TRBV11-2, the J gene TRBJ1-5, with D hard to call. Germline assignment: CDR1 SGHAT and CDR2 FQNNGV. The V end was cut by 1 base, the J end by 3 bases, with 10 bases between. This CDR3 has 15 residues. The DNA of the CDR3 is TGTGCCAGCAGCTTAGGGTCACTGAACAATCAGCCCCAGCATTTT. Encoded protein: CASSLGSLNNQPQHF. The whole variable domain, remainder taken from reference TRBV11-2 and TRBJ1-5, is EAGVAQSPRYKIIEKRQSVAFWCNPISGHATLYWYQQILGQGPKLLIQFQNNGVVDDSQLPKDRFSAERLKGVDSTLKIQPAKLEDSAVYLCASSLGSLNNQPQHFGDGTRLSIL.

The chain carries TRBV30 and TRBJ1-2; D ambiguous. The CDR3 runs 13 residues. Between the trimmed V and J ends, which lost 4 bases and 4 bases, there was a span of 13 bases. CDR1 and CDR2 from the germline V gene are GTSNPN and SVGIG (reference sequence). Here the CDR3 reads CAWTHRGLYGYTF. In DNA, the CDR3 is TGTGCCTGGACACACCGGGGTCTCTATGGCTACACCTTC.

The V gene is TRBV18, the J gene TRBJ2-1, with D possibly matching TRBD2 (6 bases). This CDR3 is built from 14 residues. Looked up from germline, CDR1 is KGHSH and CDR2 is LQKENI. The germline V and J ends were trimmed by 4 bases and 10 bases, with 17 bases remaining between them. CDR3 nucleotides: TGTGCCAGCTCACATCCCGGGGGACGCGAAGAGCAGTTCTTC. It codes for CASSHPGGREEQFF.

This chain joins TRBV29-1 and TRBJ2-7, with D unclear. Germline V gives CDR1 SQVTM, CDR2 ANQGSEA. CDR3 length: 13 residues. V was clipped by 4 bases and J by 9 bases, with 19 bases between them. The CDR3, as DNA: TGCAGCGTTGTTGCGTCCTTCCGAGGTCGGCAGTACTTC. Its protein product is CSVVASFRGRQYF.

The DNA for the CDR3 is TGTGCCGCCAGCACGGGAGCAACTAATGAAAAACTGTTTTTT. This encodes CAASTGATNEKLFF. The rearrangement joins TRBV5-4 to TRBJ1-4, with D unclear. V lost 10 bases and J 0 bases, leaving 13 bases between the germline ends. CDR1 is SGHNT and CDR2 is YYREEE in the germline V gene (reference sequence). The CDR3 has 14 residues.

The J gene is TRBJ2-7, the V gene TRBV6-1; D remains unclear. This CDR3 has 11 amino acids. From germline, CDR1 is MNHNS and CDR2 SASEGT. Trimming pared 3 bases from V and 5 bases from J, leaving 5 bases between. The CDR3: CASSDSNEQYF. CDR3 in DNA: TGTGCCAGCAGTGACAGTAACGAGCAGTACTTC.

This chain links TRBV23-1 with TRBJ2-5, with D hard to call. TRBV23-1 is known as an ORF, though its function is uncertain. Trimming pared 2 bases from V and 1 base from J, leaving 8 bases between. The CDR3 is 14 amino acids. The CDR3 coding sequence is TGCGCCAGCAGTCAAACACGATGCCAAGAGACCCAGTACTTC. Its protein product is CASSQTRCQETQYF.

This chain uses TRBV5-4 with TRBJ1-3, with 7 positions matching TRBD1. V dropped 4 bases and J dropped 7; count of bases not matched to a gene: 11. The germline V gene has CDR1 SGHNT and CDR2 YYREEE (reference sequence). This CDR3 is 15 amino acids long. CDR3 DNA sequence: TGTGCCAGCAGCCACCGACAGGGTTCGGAGAACACCATATATTTT. As protein: CASSHRQGSENTIYF.

CDR3 nucleotide sequence: TGTGCCTGGCCCCCAGGAGGCCCCGGCTCTGAAGCTTTCTTT. Amino acid sequence: CAWPPGGPGSEAFF. The V and J genes are TRBV30 and TRBJ1-1, with D unclear. Between the trimmed V and J ends, which lost 5 bases and 6 bases, there was a span of 19 bases. Germline CDR1 GTSNPN, CDR2 SVGIG (reference sequence). The CDR3 sequence is 14 residues long.

The gene calls are TRBV27 and TRBJ1-5; 9 nucleotides line up with TRBD1. Germline V gene data show CDR1 as MNHEY and CDR2 as SMNVEV (reference sequence). The CDR3 length is 15 residues. Trimming took 1 base from V and 4 from J; bases not matched to a gene: 2. The CDR3 reads CASSLLGTGNQPQHF. Written as DNA, the CDR3 is TGTGCCAGCAGTTTATTAGGGACAGGGAATCAGCCCCAGCATTTT.

The chain uses TRBV5-1 and TRBJ2-7; 11 bases agree with TRBD1. Germline CDR1 reads SGHRS; CDR2 reads YFSETQ. Trimming removed 4 bases from V and 5 bases from J; junction bases left unmatched: 8. The CDR3 has 15 residues. The CDR3, as DNA: TGCGCCAGCAGCGGGGCGGGACAGGGGGGCCACGAGCAGTACTTC. Translation: CASSGAGQGGHEQYF.

This clone came up once. This chain joins TRBV6-5 and TRBJ1-2, with 9 bases identical to TRBD1. The CDR3 covers 14 residues. Germline loops: CDR1 MNHEY, CDR2 SVGAGI. Trimming cost V 6 bases and J 4 bases; bases outside gene matches: 6. CDR3 region: CASSSGQGGYGYTF. CDR3 coding DNA: TGTGCCAGCAGCTCGGGACAGGGAGGCTATGGCTACACCTTC.

V gene TRBV30 combines with J gene TRBJ2-1; 12 positions match TRBD2. CDR1 GTSNPN and CDR2 SVGIG come from the germline V gene (reference sequence). Trimming removed 4 bases from V and 12 bases from J; junction bases left unmatched: 4. The CDR3 spans 12 residues. As DNA, the CDR3 is TGTGCCTGGACTAGCGGGGGGGCTTCGCAGTTCTTC. Amino acids: CAWTSGGASQFF.

J is TRBJ2-3 and V is TRBV6-5, with D possibly being TRBD1 (5 bases). The CDR3 sequence is 16 residues long. Germline V CDR1 and CDR2: MNHEY, SVGAGI. Trimming cost V 1 base and J 3 bases, with 14 bases left between them. The CDR3 sequence is CASSYFRVMGTDTQYF. The CDR3 DNA reads TGTGCCAGCAGTTACTTCAGGGTAATGGGAACAGATACGCAGTATTTT.

In this sample, this clone turned up once. This chain connects TRBV4-1 to TRBJ1-4, with a possible D match to TRBD1 (5 bases). Trimming removed 4 bases at V and 5 bases at J, with 17 bases between. The CDR3 contains 16 residues. Germline CDR1 is MGHRA and CDR2 is YSYEKL. This CDR3 reads CASSLDASGGNEKLFF. The CDR3 region has the DNA TGCGCCAGCAGCCTAGATGCTAGCGGGGGGAATGAAAAACTGTTTTTT.

The chain links TRBV7-3 to TRBJ1-2; D possibly corresponds to TRBD1 (5 bases). V was trimmed by 4 bases and J by 0 bases, leaving 12 bases between them. This CDR3 is built from 15 residues. Germline CDR1 reads SGHTA; CDR2 reads FQGTGA. The CDR3 nucleotides are TGTGCCAGCAGCTCCTCAGGGATCACTAACTATGGCTACACCTTC. Residues: CASSSSGITNYGYTF.

J is TRBJ2-1 and V is TRBV5-1; possible D gene TRBD2, 6 bases. Trimming left V 0 bases short and J 2 bases short, with 12 bases between. Germline V CDR1 and CDR2: SGHRS, YFSETQ. This CDR3 contains 16 residues. In DNA, the CDR3 is TGCGCCAGCAGCTTGGTGGTGGGGGGAACCTACAATGAGCAGTTCTTC. The encoded protein is CASSLVVGGTYNEQFF.

The rearrangement links TRBV4-2 to TRBJ1-1; TRBD1 is a possible D gene (6 bases). With 7 bases removed from V and 1 base from J, the gap between germline ends came to 10 bases. There are 13 residues in the CDR3. Germline loops: CDR1 LGHNA, CDR2 YNFKEQ. The CDR3 sequence is CASKTGQNTEAFF. The CDR3 coding sequence is TGTGCCAGCAAGACGGGACAGAACACTGAAGCTTTCTTT.

This clone showed up just once. The chain uses TRBV3-1 (or the pseudogene TRBV3-2) and TRBJ2-1, with 13 bases matching TRBD2. Germline-derived CDR1 and CDR2 are LGHDT and YNNKEL (reference sequence). The CDR3 loop spans 18 amino acids. The ends lost 4 bases at V and 0 bases at J; junction bases unmatched: 6. The CDR3 nucleotides read TGTGCCAGCAGCCCCGAACTAGCGGGGGGGCGCTCCTACAATGAGCAGTTCTTC. Residues: CASSPELAGGRSYNEQFF.

The chain recombines TRBV5-1 with TRBJ1-1; no firm D call. Germline V gene data show CDR1 as SGHRS and CDR2 as YFSETQ. This CDR3 has 14 amino acids. The V gene lost 0 bases and the J gene lost 0 bases, with 6 bases spanning the gap. The CDR3 DNA is TGCGCCAGCAGCTTGGGGGAGGTGAACACTGAAGCTTTCTTT. It yields the protein CASSLGEVNTEAFF.

V gene TRBV5-4 combines with J gene TRBJ2-2; a weak D match, TRBD1 (6 bases). The germline V gene encodes CDR1 SGHNT and CDR2 YYREEE (reference sequence). Trimming left V 1 base short and J 1 base short, with 8 bases between. The length of the CDR3 is 15 residues. The CDR3 nucleotides read TGTGCCAGCAGCTTGCAGGGGCGGAACACCGGGGAGCTGTTTTTT. As protein: CASSLQGRNTGELFF.

The chain recombines TRBV6-6 with TRBJ1-5; 10 bases line up with TRBD1. CDR3 length equals 13 residues. V lost 9 bases and J lost 6; bases outside the gene matches: 5. Germline lookup yields CDR1 MNHNY and CDR2 SVGAGI (reference sequence). The CDR3 sequence is CASRDRGPQPQHF. The CDR3 coding sequence is TGTGCCAGTAGAGACAGGGGGCCTCAGCCCCAGCATTTT.

CDR3 DNA: TGCGCCAGCAGCTTGGAAGCCTCCTACGAGCAGTACTTC. The encoded protein is CASSLEASYEQYF. The chain is built from TRBV5-1 and TRBJ2-7; D is unclear. The CDR3 consists of 13 residues. The V gene lost 0 bases and the J gene lost 0 bases, with 4 bases spanning the gap. Germline V CDR1 and CDR2: SGHRS, YFSETQ.

The DNA for the CDR3 is TGTGCCAGCAGTCCGACAGTCGAAGCTTTCTTT. It yields the protein CASSPTVEAFF. This rearrangement joins TRBV2 to TRBJ1-1; possible D gene TRBD1, 5 bases. Trimming shortened V by 5 bases and J by 8 bases, and 9 bases separated the two germline ends. This CDR3 comprises 11 residues. Germline V lookup: CDR1 SNHLY, CDR2 FYNNEI.

This chain uses TRBV9 with TRBJ2-3; 13 bases line up with TRBD2. J lost 0 bases, V lost 1 base, and 8 bases had no gene match. The germline V gene encodes CDR1 SGDLS and CDR2 YYNGEE. There are 19 residues in the CDR3. CDR3 DNA sequence: TGTGCCAGCAGCGTAAACCCGGGACTAGCGGGGACTAGCACAGATACGCAGTATTTT. Protein sequence: CASSVNPGLAGTSTDTQYF.